This paragraph covers one T cell receptor (beta chain) sequence. This CDR3 region has 13 residues. CDR1 and CDR2 (germline): ENHRY, SYGVKD. The data belong to a study of shared clonotypes between healthy human individuals. Generated by immunoSEQ multiplex PCR, the TCRdb table keeps only in-frame clones and is missing some. The table has about 600,000 clones, about 96% seen once. Participating donors were healthy, HIV-negative adults free of recent acute infections or vaccinations. Sequenced sample: naive CD4+ T cells sorted from blood. The subset was: CD45RA+ positively selected. The V gene is TRBV10-3, the J gene TRBJ2-5; 7 bases match TRBD2. The DNA end favors TRBJ2-7, so the J call may be wrong. This clonotype originated in a woman in her thirties in good health. DNA of the CDR3: TGTGCCATCTCACGGGGGGTCGACTACGAGCAGTACTTC. It codes for CAISRGVDYEQYF.